This T cell receptor (beta chain) came from a study of CD4 T cells in relation to SARS-CoV-2 and coronaviruses. Unexposed donor CD4+ T cells date from about 2010-2019, before the COVID-19 pandemic. CD4+ T cells were isolated from the cells after about nine days of culture. In regard to this clone: The antigen remains unidentified.

This CDR3 is 15 amino acids long. Germline-derived CDR1 and CDR2 are SGHTA and FQGNSA. Trimming stripped 2 bases from V and 2 bases from J, with 9 bases between. Generated by immunoSEQ multiplex PCR, the TCRdb table keeps only in-frame clones and is missing some. The sample lists approximately 20,000 clones, roughly 77% seen once, with 20% to 25% in the top ten. The sample comprised CD4+ T cells from PBMCs, cultured in vitro. V is TRBV7-2 and J is TRBJ2-2, with D perhaps matching TRBD1 (6 bases). The sequence was obtained from a human donor in good health. CDR3: CASSLSRGNTGELFF. Here the CDR3 DNA reads TGTGCCAGCAGCTTAAGCAGGGGAAACACCGGGGAGCTGTTTTTT.